Listed below are T cell receptor beta chains from one sample, sequenced in a study of regulatory T cells in long-lasting Graves disease. Each CDR3 protein is one row after TCRdb ran MiXCR on the multiplex PCR reads. The data contain fewer than 600,000 distinct CDR3 sequences, less than 25% of them singletons. The specimen was peripheral blood mononuclear cells (PBMCs), collected when the disease was refractory, from a patient treated with antithyroid drugs. These TCRs come from a female donor with Graves disease. Both conserved end residues are part of each CDR3. D genes are given only for firm matches. Where a row states a size, it is once, few, many or the class of an expanded clone; other rows omit it.

CASSSPFGTYEQYF TGTGCCAGCAGCTCCCCCTTCGGGACCTACGAGCAGTACTTC TRBV7-9 NA few TRBJ2-7 14
CSASGGEQFF TGCAGTGCGTCGGGGGGTGAGCAGTTCTTC TRBV20-1 TRBD2 NA TRBJ2-1 10
CASSLQPYQPQHF TGTGCCAGCAGCTTACAACCTTATCAGCCCCAGCATTTT TRBV7-2 NA many TRBJ1-5 13
CSATGTSGSGTDTQYF TGCAGTGCAACCGGGACTAGCGGGAGTGGGACAGATACGCAGTATTTT TRBV20-1 TRBD2 NA TRBJ2-3 16
CARSPGGKGNSPLHF TGTGCCCGCAGCCCCGGAGGGAAGGGTAATTCACCCCTCCACTTT TRBV7-9 NA NA TRBJ1-6 15
CASSLDTSNTEAFF TGTGCCAGCAGCTTAGACACTTCGAACACTGAAGCTTTCTTT TRBV11-1 NA many TRBJ1-1 14
CASSLIGGVNEQFF TGTGCCAGCAGTTTAATCGGCGGGGTGAATGAGCAGTTCTTC TRBV12-3/TRBV12-4 NA many TRBJ2-1 14
CASRLDRGETQYF TGTGCCAGCAGACTAGACAGGGGAGAGACCCAGTACTTC TRBV12-3/TRBV12-4 TRBD1 many TRBJ2-5 13
CSASGGVSDGSWEQYF TGCAGTGCTAGTGGAGGGGTTTCGGACGGGTCGTGGGAGCAGTACTTC TRBV20-1 NA NA TRBJ2-7 16
CASSSLGMNTEAFF TGTGCCAGCAGTTCCCTAGGGATGAACACTGAAGCTTTCTTT TRBV12-3/TRBV12-4 NA many TRBJ1-1 14
CASSLDTPGGAFF TGTGCCAGCAGTCTGGACACCCCGGGCGGAGCTTTCTTT TRBV12-3/TRBV12-4 NA many TRBJ1-1 13
CAVGRRATPLHF TGTGCCGTAGGACGGCGAGCGACACCCCTCCACTTT TRBV10-3 NA NA TRBJ1-6 12
CASSLSDRTKDTEAFF TGTGCCAGCAGTCTAAGCGACAGAACTAAGGACACTGAAGCTTTCTTT TRBV28 NA NA TRBJ1-1 16
CASSLFGQDQPQHF TGTGCCAGCAGTTTATTTGGGCAGGATCAGCCCCAGCATTTT TRBV27 NA many TRBJ1-5 14
CASSSGEGRQETQYF TGCGCCAGCAGCTCGGGGGAGGGCCGGCAAGAGACCCAGTACTTC TRBV5-1 TRBD2 NA TRBJ2-5 15
CASSLLPPQETQYF TGTGCCAGCAGCTTGTTGCCTCCCCAAGAGACCCAGTACTTC TRBV5-6 NA many TRBJ2-5 14
CASSQWGQGNSPLHF TGTGCCAGCAGCCAATGGGGACAGGGTAATTCACCCCTCCACTTT TRBV16 TRBD1 many TRBJ1-6 15
CASSSSLRGPYEQYF TGTGCCAGCAGTTCGAGCTTGCGGGGACCCTACGAGCAGTACTTC TRBV28 NA many TRBJ2-7 15
CASRIIDSYEQYF TGTGCCAGCAGGATAATTGACTCCTACGAGCAGTACTTC TRBV6-1 NA many TRBJ2-7 13
CASSQRPGQGASEAFF TGTGCCAGCAGCCAACGACCCGGACAGGGGGCCAGTGAAGCTTTCTTT TRBV3-1 TRBD1 few TRBJ1-1 16
CSATIPGLQTYEQYF TGCAGTGCTACCATACCGGGACTGCAAACCTACGAGCAGTACTTC TRBV20-1 NA few TRBJ2-7 15
CSVVPGPNTEAFF TGCAGCGTTGTTCCAGGCCCTAACACTGAAGCTTTCTTT TRBV29-1 NA NA TRBJ1-1 13
CASSLVGGDGNQPQHF TGTGCCAGCAGCTTAGTGGGAGGGGATGGCAATCAGCCCCAGCATTTT TRBV7-2 NA NA TRBJ1-5 16
CSVEESSYEQYF TGCAGCGTTGAGGAGAGCTCCTACGAGCAGTACTTC TRBV29-1 NA few TRBJ2-7 12
CASSGPRQGSGNTIYF TGTGCCAGCAGTGGACCCAGACAGGGCTCTGGAAACACCATATATTTT TRBV12-3/TRBV12-4 TRBD1 NA TRBJ1-3 16
CASRSPTGGNTIYF TGTGCCAGCAGAAGCCCGACAGGCGGAAACACCATATATTTT TRBV6-1 NA NA TRBJ1-3 14
CASSLDRVAYEQYF TGTGCCAGCAGCCTCGACAGGGTAGCCTACGAGCAGTACTTC TRBV7-2 TRBD1 many TRBJ2-7 14
CASSPRGDSNYGYTF TGTGCCAGCAGCCCCAGGGGCGATAGCAACTATGGCTACACCTTC TRBV9 NA few TRBJ1-2 15
CASSPWPSGANVLTF TGTGCCAGCTCACCATGGCCCTCTGGGGCCAACGTCCTGACTTTC TRBV18 NA few TRBJ2-6 15
CSAGGSYEQYF TGCAGCGCCGGAGGCTCCTACGAGCAGTACTTC TRBV29-1 NA NA TRBJ2-7 11
CASRGGLRKGELPYEQYF TGTGCCAGTAGAGGGGGGCTTAGGAAAGGGGAACTCCCCTACGAGCAGTACTTC TRBV19 NA NA TRBJ2-7 18
CASSLGRGRIAHSGNTIYF TGTGCCAGCAGCTTAGGTCGCGGGAGAATTGCCCACTCTGGAAACACCATATATTTT TRBV11-2 NA NA TRBJ1-3 19
CASRGLAGGYEQYF TGTGCCAGCAGAGGACTAGCTGGTGGCTACGAGCAGTACTTC TRBV12-3/TRBV12-4 TRBD2 many TRBJ2-7 14
CASSPPPGLDLGSTDTQYF TGTGCCAGCAGTCCTCCACCGGGACTAGACCTAGGTAGCACAGATACGCAGTATTTT TRBV27 TRBD2 NA TRBJ2-3 19
CASSFSQYYETEAFF TGTGCCAGCAGTTTTTCCCAGTACTATGAAACTGAAGCTTTCTTT TRBV6-2/TRBV6-3 NA many TRBJ1-1 15
CSVDGKNYGYTF TGCAGCGTTGATGGCAAGAACTATGGCTACACCTTC TRBV29-1 NA many TRBJ1-2 12
CASSYGAGIYEQYF TGTGCCAGCAGTTACGGGGCAGGGATCTACGAGCAGTACTTC TRBV6-5 NA many TRBJ2-7 14
CASSVGWGTYEQYF TGTGCCAGCAGCGTAGGATGGGGGACCTACGAGCAGTACTTC TRBV9 NA many TRBJ2-7 14
CASTRGWNQPQHF TGTGCCAGCACTAGGGGGTGGAATCAGCCCCAGCATTTT TRBV28 NA many TRBJ1-5 13
CSARAASGGWHSNQPQHF TGCAGTGCTAGGGCGGCGTCAGGGGGCTGGCATAGCAATCAGCCCCAGCATTTT TRBV20-1 TRBD1 NA TRBJ1-5 18
CASSPGLALTGELFF TGTGCCAGCAGCCCCGGACTAGCGCTCACCGGGGAGCTGTTTTTT TRBV7-3 TRBD2 NA TRBJ2-2 15
CASSTWTAQEGYTF TGTGCCAGTAGTACTTGGACAGCCCAGGAGGGCTACACCTTC TRBV19 NA NA TRBJ1-2 14
CSALGSGVYEQYF TGCAGTGCTCTTGGGTCCGGGGTTTACGAGCAGTACTTC TRBV20-1 NA NA TRBJ2-7 13